This T cell receptor beta chain was sequenced for a study of blood T cells in healthy people across ages. Study-wide findings and caveats: Unsorted PBMCs ruled out conclusive naive versus antigen-experienced comparison. Investigators treated diversity estimates from one million T cells as underestimates.

A sample-barcoded 5' primer and a J-beta primer mix were used in a second PCR of about 7 to 12 cycles. TCRdb passed the 5' RACE reads through MiXCR, listing each CDR3 protein once. This table has about a million distinct CDR3 sequences, 45% to 60% appearing once. The CDR3 consists of 16 residues. In germline, CDR1 is DFQATT, CDR2 SNEGSKA (reference sequence). The V and J ends lost 0 bases and 7 bases, in that order; junction bases with no gene match: 10. Concerning this clonotype: Its specificity is unknown.

The material sequenced was blood. The TCR comes from a woman in her sixties in good health. The chain has TRBV20-1 and TRBJ2-1, with 9 bases identical to TRBD2. CDR3 residues: CSARDPFSGSENEQFF. For the CDR3, the DNA is TGCAGTGCTAGAGATCCCTTTAGCGGGAGTGAAAATGAGCAGTTCTTC.